This TCR beta chain was found in a study of shared clonotypes between healthy human individuals. Study results and caveats: Naive CD4 clonotype sharing across a few donors was 4% to 5%.

The V and J ends lost 2 bases and 1 base respectively, with 11 bases between them. The CDR3 has 15 amino acids. The germline CDR1 and CDR2 sequences are MNHNY and SVGAGI (reference sequence). Deep was the level at which the assay was run. As handled by the study authors: There were no quality scores in the junction-only immunoSEQ sequences, so filtering differed. The repertoire was sequenced with immunoSEQ multiplex PCR; TCRdb's copy has only in-frame clones and lacks some. For V, J and clone size, that table is used; D and trimming come from the DNA. This table has some 2 million clones, about 95% appearing once. Terminally differentiated effector memory CD45RA+ cells were left out of the naive CD8 fraction, which was CD45RO-negative and positively selected for CCR7. Every contributor of samples was a Caucasian grown-up residing in Nashville, Tennessee. In the case of this clone: The antigen remains unidentified.

Sequenced: naive CD8+ T cells sorted from blood. This sequence originates from a man aged 18 to 30 in good health. The chain recombines TRBV6-6 with TRBJ2-5; D may be TRBD1 (5 bases). The CDR3 here is CASSYQTEGQETQYF. The CDR3 DNA reads TGTGCCAGCAGTTACCAGACAGAAGGCCAAGAGACCCAGTACTTC.